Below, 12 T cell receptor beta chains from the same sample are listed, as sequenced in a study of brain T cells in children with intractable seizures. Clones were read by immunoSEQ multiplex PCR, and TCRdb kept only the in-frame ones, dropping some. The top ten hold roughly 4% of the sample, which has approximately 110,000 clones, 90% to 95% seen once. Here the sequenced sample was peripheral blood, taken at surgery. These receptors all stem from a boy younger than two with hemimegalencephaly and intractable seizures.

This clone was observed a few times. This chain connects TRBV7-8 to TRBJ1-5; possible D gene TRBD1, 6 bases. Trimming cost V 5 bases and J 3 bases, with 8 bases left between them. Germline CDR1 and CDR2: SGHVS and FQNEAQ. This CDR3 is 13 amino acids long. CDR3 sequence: CASSRDINQPQHF. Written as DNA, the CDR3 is TGTGCCAGCAGCCGGGACATCAATCAGCCCCAGCATTTT.

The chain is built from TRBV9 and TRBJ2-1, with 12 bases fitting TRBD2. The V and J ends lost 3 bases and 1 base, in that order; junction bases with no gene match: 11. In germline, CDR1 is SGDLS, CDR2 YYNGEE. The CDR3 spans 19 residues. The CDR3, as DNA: TGTGCCAGCAGCGGGAAGACCGGGACTAGCGGGCCGTCCTACAATGAGCAGTTCTTC. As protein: CASSGKTGTSGPSYNEQFF.

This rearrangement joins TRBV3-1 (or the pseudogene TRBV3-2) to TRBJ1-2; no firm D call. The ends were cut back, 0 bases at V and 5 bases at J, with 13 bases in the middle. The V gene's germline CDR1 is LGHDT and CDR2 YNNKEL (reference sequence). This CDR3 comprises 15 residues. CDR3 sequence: CASSQELDPSYGYTF. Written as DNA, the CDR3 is TGTGCCAGCAGCCAAGAACTCGATCCCTCTTATGGCTACACCTTC.

CDR3 loop: CATSGSLAGANEQFF. The CDR3 DNA sequence: TGTGCCACCAGCGGGTCCCTAGCGGGAGCCAATGAGCAGTTCTTC. V is TRBV24-1 and J is TRBJ2-1; 10 bases align to TRBD2. The CDR3 runs to 15 residues. Trimming cost V 7 bases and J 6 bases; bases outside gene matches: 8. The germline gives CDR1 KGHDR, CDR2 SFDVKD.

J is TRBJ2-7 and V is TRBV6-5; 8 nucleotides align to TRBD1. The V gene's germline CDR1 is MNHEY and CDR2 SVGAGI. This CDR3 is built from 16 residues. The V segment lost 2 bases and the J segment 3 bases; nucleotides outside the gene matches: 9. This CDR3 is CASSYPARTGNYEQYF. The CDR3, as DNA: TGTGCCAGCAGTTACCCGGCACGGACAGGGAACTACGAGCAGTACTTC.

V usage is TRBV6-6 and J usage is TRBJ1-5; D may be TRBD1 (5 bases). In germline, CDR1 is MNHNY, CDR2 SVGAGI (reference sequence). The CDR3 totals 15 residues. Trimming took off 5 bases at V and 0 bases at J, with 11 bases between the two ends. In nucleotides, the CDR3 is TGTGCCAGCAGTACAGGAGGGGATAGCAATCAGCCCCAGCATTTT. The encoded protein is CASSTGGDSNQPQHF.

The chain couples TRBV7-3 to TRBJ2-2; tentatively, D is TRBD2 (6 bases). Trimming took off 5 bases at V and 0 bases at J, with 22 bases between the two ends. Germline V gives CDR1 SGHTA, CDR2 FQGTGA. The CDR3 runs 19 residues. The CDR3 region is CASSPLLPGAGANTGELFF. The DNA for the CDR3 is TGTGCCAGCAGCCCCCTTCTCCCGGGAGCGGGCGCGAACACCGGGGAGCTGTTTTTT. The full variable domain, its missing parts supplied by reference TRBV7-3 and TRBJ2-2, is GAGVSQTPSNKVTEKGKYVELRCDPISGHTALYWYRQSLGQGPEFLIYFQGTGAADDSGLPNDRFFAVRPEGSVSTLKIQRTERGDSAVYLCASSPLLPGAGANTGELFFGEGSRLTVL.

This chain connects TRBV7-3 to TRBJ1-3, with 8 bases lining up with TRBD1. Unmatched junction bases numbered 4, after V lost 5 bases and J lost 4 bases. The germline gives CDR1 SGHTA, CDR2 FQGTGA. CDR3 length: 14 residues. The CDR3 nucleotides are TGTGCCAGCAGCCTCGGACAGGGAGGAAACACCATATATTTT. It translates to CASSLGQGGNTIYF.

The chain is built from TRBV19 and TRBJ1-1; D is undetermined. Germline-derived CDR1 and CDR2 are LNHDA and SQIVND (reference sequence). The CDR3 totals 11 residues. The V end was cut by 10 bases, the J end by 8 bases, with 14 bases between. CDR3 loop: CATHSPREAFF. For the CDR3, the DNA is TGTGCCACCCATTCTCCCCGGGAAGCTTTCTTT.

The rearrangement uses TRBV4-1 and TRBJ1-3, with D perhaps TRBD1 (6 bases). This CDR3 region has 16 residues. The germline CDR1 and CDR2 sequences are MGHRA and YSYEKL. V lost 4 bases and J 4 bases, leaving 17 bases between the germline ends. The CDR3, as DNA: TGCGCCAGCAGCCCCCCCGGCGGGGGGGGCGGAAACACCATATATTTT. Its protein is CASSPPGGGGGNTIYF.

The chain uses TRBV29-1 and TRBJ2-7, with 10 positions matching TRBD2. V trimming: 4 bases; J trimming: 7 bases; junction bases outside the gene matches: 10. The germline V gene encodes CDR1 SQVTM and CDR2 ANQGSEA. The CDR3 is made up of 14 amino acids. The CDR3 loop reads CSVVRLAGVGEQYF. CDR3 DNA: TGCAGCGTTGTGCGCCTAGCGGGAGTGGGGGAGCAGTACTTC.

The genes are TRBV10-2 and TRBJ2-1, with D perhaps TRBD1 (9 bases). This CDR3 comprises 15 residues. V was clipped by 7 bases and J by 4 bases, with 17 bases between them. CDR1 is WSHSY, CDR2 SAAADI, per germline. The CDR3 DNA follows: TGCGCCAGCACGGGGGGGGACAGGGTGTACAATGAGCAGTTCTTC. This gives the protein CASTGGDRVYNEQFF.